This TCR beta chain was obtained from a study of cytomegalovirus exposure and HLA in healthy donors. It was with 60 Vbeta and 13 Jbeta primers that the PCR ran. The method was immunoSEQ multiplex PCR; TCRdb's version includes in-frame clones alone and lacks a portion of them. The table records 95,000 to 110,000 clones, roughly 77% of them present only once. The material sequenced was PBMCs. The sequence was collected from a woman aged 18-29 years in good health and CMV-seropositive.

As DNA, the CDR3 is TGTGCCAGCAGTAGTCAGGGGGCCGCAGATACGCAGTATTTT. Translating it yields CASSSQGAADTQYF. The chain uses TRBV27 and TRBJ2-3; 8 bases are shared with TRBD1. The CDR3 is 14 amino acids. CDR1 is MNHEY and CDR2 is SMNVEV in the germline V gene (reference sequence). V trimming: 5 bases; J trimming: 4 bases; junction bases outside the gene matches: 5.